Shown below are 5 T cell receptor beta chains from a single sample sequenced in a study of blood T cell repertoires in COVID-19. Assay: immunoSEQ multiplex PCR; the TCRdb copy retains only in-frame clones and omits some. In the table there are more than 200,000 clones, 80% to 90% of which are singletons. Sequenced sample: peripheral blood. The source is a man aged 40-50 years with acute or convalescent COVID-19.

The rearrangement links TRBV11-2 to TRBJ1-5; D perhaps matches TRBD1 (5 bases). The CDR3 runs 15 residues. V lost 3 bases to trimming and J lost 7 bases, with 16 bases between them. CDR1 and CDR2 from the germline V gene are SGHAT and FQNNGV. The CDR3 nucleotides are TGTGCCAGCAGCTTCTCATCGGGGGAAGACCAGCCCCAGCATTTT. Its protein is CASSFSSGEDQPQHF.

This rearrangement joins TRBV5-1 to TRBJ2-1, with D possibly matching TRBD1 (5 bases). Per germline, CDR1 SGHRS and CDR2 YFSETQ. There are 16 residues in the CDR3. The V gene lost 0 bases and the J gene lost 0 bases, with 10 bases spanning the gap. CDR3: CASSLGDSASYNEQFF. CDR3 DNA sequence: TGCGCCAGCAGCTTGGGTGACAGTGCCTCCTACAATGAGCAGTTCTTC.

V is TRBV28 and J is TRBJ1-2; D call uncertain. Germline V CDR1 and CDR2: MDHEN, SYDVKM. With 6 bases removed from V and 5 bases from J, the gap between germline ends came to 10 bases. This CDR3 has 12 residues. The CDR3: CASSLGNYGYTF. CDR3 coding DNA: TGTGCCAGCAGCCTGGGCAATTATGGCTACACCTTC.

This clone appeared once. The chain combines TRBV2 with TRBJ1-5; D uncertain. CDR3 length: 13 residues. Trimming left V 5 bases short and J 7 bases short, with 12 bases between. Germline V lookup: CDR1 SNHLY, CDR2 FYNNEI. The DNA of the CDR3 is TGTGCCAGCAGTATAGCATCGGGACAGCCCCAGCATTTT. Translation gives CASSIASGQPQHF.

The gene calls are TRBV27 and TRBJ2-2; D call uncertain. Trimming removed 4 bases from V and 6 bases from J, with 3 bases in between. Germline CDR1 and CDR2: MNHEY and SMNVEV (reference sequence). The CDR3 is 11 amino acids. DNA of the CDR3: TGTGCCAGCAGTTCATCCGGGGAGCTGTTTTTT. Translating gives CASSSSGELFF.